This T cell receptor beta chain was recorded in a study of T-cell memory formation after mild COVID-19. TCRdb itself ran the 5' RACE reads through MiXCR, one entry per CDR3 protein. Among some 260,000 distinct CDR3 sequences listed, approximately 16% were seen once. Germline V lookup: CDR1 MNHEY, CDR2 SMNVEV (reference sequence). CDR3 length: 16 residues. With 5 bases removed from V and 1 base from J, the gap between germline ends came to 15 bases. The sequenced sample was PBMCs or a T cell subset sorted from them (not recorded which). This sequence was found in a man aged 18 to 30 who had mild COVID-19 (a few samples of this study predate the infection). Cell type and time point are not known. The V call is TRBV27, the J call TRBJ2-1, with D possibly matching TRBD2 (6 bases). CDR3 bases: TGTGCCAGCAGTACCGGGAGAGCCCTTTCCTACAATGAGCAGTTCTTC. It specifies CASSTGRALSYNEQFF.